A selection of T cell receptor beta chains follows, all from one sample in a study of regulatory T cells in long-lasting Graves disease. TCRdb fed the multiplex PCR reads into MiXCR, producing one record per CDR3 protein. The sample shows 540,000 or so distinct CDR3 sequences, roughly 14% of them seen only once. This sample was also put to use in a study of T cells in Graves' hyperthyroidism and ophthalmopathy.

Sequenced material: peripheral blood mononuclear cells (PBMCs), taken at new diagnosis, from a patient treated with antithyroid drugs. These receptor sequences come from a man younger than 45 with Graves disease. The conserved cysteine and the conserved F or W are not part of the CDR3 here. Fields, in order: V gene, CDR3 length, CDR3 protein.

>TRBV29-1|10
SGQGASSGYT
>TRBV20-1|11
SASGRGSYEQY
>TRBV12-3/TRBV12-4|15
ASRPHLQGARGNTIY
>TRBV6-2/TRBV6-3|12
ASRLGGYNSPLH
>TRBV19|14
ASRLAGGLTYNEQF
>TRBV29-1|14
SVEEIAEEGTGELF
>TRBV3-1|16
ASSQDLGGLAVIYEQY
>TRBV7-8|14
ASSLLTGASTDTQY
>TRBV3-1|12
ASSHPSSYNEQF
>TRBV20-1|12
SARGTSGHNEQF
>TRBV25-1|15
ASSDLAPGQLNYEQY
>TRBV27|13
ASSPLPSGSYEQY
>TRBV20-1|13
SASSGVTSSYEQY
>TRBV29-1|12
SVEGGRNYNEQF
>TRBV2|13
ASSLIYRSDNEQF
>TRBV27|12
ASSFSTGRAEAF
>TRBV4-1|14
ASSQGDRLSNQPQH
>TRBV5-1|12
ASSSGTQNTEAF
>TRBV20-1|12
SAVEPRGNQPQH
>TRBV27|11
ASRTGLGGELF
>TRBV30|12
AWGNRRGSYEQY
>TRBV11-2|14
ASSAVAGTAQETQY
>TRBV12-5|14
ASGLPLPGQGGEQF
>TRBV28|11
ASSNQCCQPQH
>TRBV12-3/TRBV12-4|13
ASSFRQGNQETQY
>TRBV20-1|13
SARSGTSGRNEQF
>TRBV12-3/TRBV12-4|12
ASSFLGPGYEQY
>TRBV11-2|12
ASNQGQANTEAF
>TRBV7-9|15
ASSLAPLAPSLDTQY
>TRBV7-6|16
ASSLASGAAGSYNEQF
>TRBV27|14
ASRLHSGQSYNEQF
>TRBV2|14
ASSERRDRSASPLH
>TRBV11-2|10
ASSFRPEAQY
>TRBV5-6|11
ASLRGGVHEQY
>TRBV12-3/TRBV12-4|14
ASSPRTSGAYNEQF
>TRBV6-1|13
ASSESRGRVHEQF
>TRBV7-9|11
ASSNSVTDTQY
>TRBV18|13
ASSQGDSNLYEQY
>TRBV11-2|13
ASSLGRGPLEAQY
>TRBV20-1|11
SARDGYTDTQY
>TRBV20-1|13
SAPRLAASSYEQY
>TRBV18|11
ASSPEGNSPLH
>TRBV29-1|11
SVVVGARNEQY
>TRBV27|14
ASSLTTSSGANVLT
>TRBV20-1|14
SAREASARSHYEQY
>TRBV14|13
ASSPGGYGYNEQF
>TRBV24-1|10
ATSDTGYEQY
>TRBV7-8|13
ASSLELMEYQPQH
>TRBV9|12
ASSVREGSDTQY
>TRBV6-1|14
ASRTFSGRAEETQY
>TRBV29-1|10
SVLAGGNIQY
>TRBV20-1|11
SVRSGREDTQY
>TRBV25-1|13
ASSPMGQGGQGYT
>TRBV5-1|12
ASSLETREETQY
>TRBV7-3|13
ASSLMGSGRREQY
>TRBV15|13
ATSRERESVDTQY
>TRBV19|9
ASSISEKLF
>TRBV19|12
ASSIEGLDYEQY
>TRBV5-4|14
ASSLAYSAGSDTQY
>TRBV18|15
ASSPSGGLGSYNEQF